Below, 9 T cell receptor beta chains from the same sample are listed, as sequenced in a study of T cell changes during pregnancy in multiple sclerosis (dated by TCRdb to the late 2010s). The library was produced with the immunoSEQ multiplex PCR assay. TCRdb holds this immuneACCESS table with in-frame rearrangements only. Some clones are missing; in checked studies, unresolved V genes explain under half, and the rest has no known cause. The sample table records some 61,000 clones; around 90% of these occur just once. The ten largest clones take up roughly 0.87% of the sample. The sample in question was peripheral blood, obtained in the second trimester of pregnancy. These receptors came from a female donor with multiple sclerosis, enrolled in a pregnancy study.

The chain has TRBV9 and TRBJ2-3, with D uncertain. CDR1 SGDLS and CDR2 YYNGEE come from the germline V gene. This CDR3 region has 10 residues. With 3 bases removed from V and 7 bases from J, the gap between germline ends came to 3 bases. The CDR3 reads CASSGNTQYF. The CDR3 nucleotides read TGTGCCAGCAGCGGTAATACGCAGTATTTT.

For the CDR3, the DNA is TGTGCCAGCAGCTTAGCCGGGCAGGGGGAGACCCAGTACTTC. Its protein is CASSLAGQGETQYF. V usage is TRBV11-1 and J usage is TRBJ2-5; possibly TRBD1 for D (6 bases). V was cut by 0 bases and J by 5 bases, with 10 bases left in between. Germline values: CDR1 SGHAT, CDR2 FQDESV (reference sequence). This CDR3 comprises 14 residues.

The rearrangement joins TRBV5-4 to TRBJ1-6, with D possibly matching TRBD1 (6 bases). From germline, CDR1 is SGHNT and CDR2 YYREEE (reference sequence). The germline V and J ends were trimmed by 4 bases and 6 bases, with 14 bases remaining between them. The CDR3 extends over 15 amino acids. The CDR3 is CASSADSVSNSPLHF. The CDR3 region has the DNA TGTGCCAGCAGCGCGGACAGCGTATCTAATTCACCCCTCCACTTT.

The count of this clone is one. The chain's CDR3 is CASRPNRGVYGYTF. For the CDR3, the DNA is TGTGCCAGCAGGCCAAACAGGGGGGTCTATGGCTACACCTTC. The chain uses TRBV11-2 and TRBJ1-2; 8 bases are a match to TRBD1. V trimming: 6 bases; J trimming: 4 bases; junction bases outside the gene matches: 7. Germline assignment: CDR1 SGHAT and CDR2 FQNNGV. The CDR3 extends over 14 amino acids.

This clone was counted only a few times. J is TRBJ2-7 and V is TRBV6-5; 7 nucleotides align to TRBD1. Germline V gene data show CDR1 as MNHEY and CDR2 as SVGAGI. V trimming: 7 bases; J trimming: 0 bases; junction bases outside the gene matches: 6. This CDR3 has 14 residues. The CDR3 DNA follows: TGTGCCAGCACGGTGACAGGGAGCTCCTACGAGCAGTACTTC. Translating it yields CASTVTGSSYEQYF.

The rearrangement joins TRBV11-1 to TRBJ2-5; 11 nucleotides match TRBD2. CDR3 length: 16 amino acids. From germline, CDR1 is SGHAT and CDR2 FQDESV (reference sequence). The V gene end was trimmed by 5 bases and the J gene end by 2 bases; junction bases not matched to a gene: 7. CDR3 nucleotide sequence: TGTGCCAGCAGCCCCAGGACTAGCGGGTATCAAGAGACCCAGTACTTC. This gives the protein CASSPRTSGYQETQYF. The full variable domain, in which reference TRBV11-1 and TRBJ2-5 provide the parts outside the CDR3, is EAEVAQSPRYKITEKSQAVAFWCDPISGHATLYWYRQILGQGPELLVQFQDESVVDDSQLPKDRFSAERLKGVDSTLKIQPAELGDSAMYLCASSPRTSGYQETQYFGPGTRLLVL.

Only one count was recorded for this clone. The chain has TRBV20-1 and TRBJ1-1; D not certain. The germline V and J ends were trimmed by 0 bases and 6 bases, with 5 bases remaining between them. This CDR3 comprises 11 residues. CDR1 and CDR2 (germline): DFQATT, SNEGSKA (reference sequence). The CDR3 here is CSAREQPEAFF. CDR3 coding DNA: TGCAGTGCTAGAGAACAACCTGAAGCTTTCTTT.

The chain employs TRBV27 and TRBJ2-1, with D maybe TRBD1 (6 bases). CDR3 length: 15 residues. Germline V gives CDR1 MNHEY, CDR2 SMNVEV (reference sequence). Trimming cost V 6 bases and J 3 bases, with 15 bases left between them. CDR3: CASRQGHQLYNEQFF. In DNA, the CDR3 is TGTGCCAGCAGACAGGGACACCAACTCTACAATGAGCAGTTCTTC.

The chain joins TRBV9 to TRBJ2-6; 7 bases are a match to TRBD1. The germline CDR1 and CDR2 sequences are SGDLS and YYNGEE. The CDR3 totals 17 residues. V lost 0 bases, J lost 2 bases, and 5 bases stayed unmatched. DNA for the CDR3: TGTGCCAGCAGCGTAGTCCCTACAGGGGCTGGGGCCAACGTCCTGACTTTC. Protein: CASSVVPTGAGANVLTF.